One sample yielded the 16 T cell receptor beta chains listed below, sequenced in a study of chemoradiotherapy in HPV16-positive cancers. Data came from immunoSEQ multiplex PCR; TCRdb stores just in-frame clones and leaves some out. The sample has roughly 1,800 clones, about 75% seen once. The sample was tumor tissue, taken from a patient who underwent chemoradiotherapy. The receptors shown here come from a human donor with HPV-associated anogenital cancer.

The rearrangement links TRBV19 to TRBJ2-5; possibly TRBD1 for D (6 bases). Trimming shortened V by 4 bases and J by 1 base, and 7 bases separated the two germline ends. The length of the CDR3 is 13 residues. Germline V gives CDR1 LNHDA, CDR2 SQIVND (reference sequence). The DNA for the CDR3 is TGTGCCAGTAGTAAGGACAGCCAAGAGACCCAGTACTTC. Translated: CASSKDSQETQYF.

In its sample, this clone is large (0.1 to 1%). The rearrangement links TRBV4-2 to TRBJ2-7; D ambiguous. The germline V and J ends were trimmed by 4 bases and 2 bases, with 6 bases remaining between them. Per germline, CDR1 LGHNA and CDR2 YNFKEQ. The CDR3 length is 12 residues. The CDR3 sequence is CASSPNTYEQYF. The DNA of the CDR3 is TGTGCCAGCAGCCCTAATACCTACGAGCAGTACTTC.

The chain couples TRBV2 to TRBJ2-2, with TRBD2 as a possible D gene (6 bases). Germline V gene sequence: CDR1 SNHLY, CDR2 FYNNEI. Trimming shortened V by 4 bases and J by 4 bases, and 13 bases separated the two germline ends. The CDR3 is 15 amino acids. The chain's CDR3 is CASSGQGAGTGELFF. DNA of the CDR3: TGTGCCAGCAGTGGTCAGGGAGCGGGCACCGGGGAGCTGTTTTTT.

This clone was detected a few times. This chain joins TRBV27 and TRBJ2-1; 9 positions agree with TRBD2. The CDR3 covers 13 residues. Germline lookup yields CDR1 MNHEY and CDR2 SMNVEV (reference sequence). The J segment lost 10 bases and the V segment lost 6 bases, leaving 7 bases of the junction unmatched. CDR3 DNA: TGTGCCAGCAGCCCCCCAGCGGGAGGAGAGCAGTTCTTC. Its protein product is CASSPPAGGEQFF.

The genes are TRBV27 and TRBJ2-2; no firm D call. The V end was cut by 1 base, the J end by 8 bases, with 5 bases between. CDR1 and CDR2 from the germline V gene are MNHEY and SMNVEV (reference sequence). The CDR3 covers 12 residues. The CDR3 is CASSLYGGELFF. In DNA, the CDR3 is TGTGCCAGCAGTTTATACGGAGGGGAGCTGTTTTTT.

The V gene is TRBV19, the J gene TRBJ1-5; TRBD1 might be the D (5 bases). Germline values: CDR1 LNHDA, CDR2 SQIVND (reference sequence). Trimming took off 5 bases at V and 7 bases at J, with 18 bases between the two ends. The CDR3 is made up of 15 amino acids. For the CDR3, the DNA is TGTGCCAGTAGTCACGCCTCCTGGGGGGAGCAGCCCCAGCATTTT. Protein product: CASSHASWGEQPQHF.

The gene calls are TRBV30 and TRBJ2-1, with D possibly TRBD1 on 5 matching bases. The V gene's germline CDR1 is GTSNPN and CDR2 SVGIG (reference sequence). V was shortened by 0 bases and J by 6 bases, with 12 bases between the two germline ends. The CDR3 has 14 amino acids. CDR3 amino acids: CAWSVKGRSNEQFF. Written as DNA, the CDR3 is TGTGCCTGGAGTGTAAAGGGGCGATCCAATGAGCAGTTCTTC.

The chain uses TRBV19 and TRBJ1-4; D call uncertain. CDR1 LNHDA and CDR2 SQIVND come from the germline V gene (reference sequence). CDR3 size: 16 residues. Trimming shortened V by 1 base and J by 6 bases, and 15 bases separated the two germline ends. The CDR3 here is CASSIVYAVTDEKLFF. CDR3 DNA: TGTGCCAGTAGTATAGTTTACGCGGTGACCGATGAAAAACTGTTTTTT.

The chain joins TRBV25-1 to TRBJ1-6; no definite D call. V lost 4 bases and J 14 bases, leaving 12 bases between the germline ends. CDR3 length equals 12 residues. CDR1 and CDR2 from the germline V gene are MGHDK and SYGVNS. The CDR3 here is CASSVELHTLHF. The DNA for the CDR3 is TGTGCCAGCAGTGTAGAGTTACACACCCTCCACTTT.

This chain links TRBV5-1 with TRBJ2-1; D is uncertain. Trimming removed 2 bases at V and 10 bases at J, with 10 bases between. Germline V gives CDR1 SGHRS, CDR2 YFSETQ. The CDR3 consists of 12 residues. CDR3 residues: CASSLERTEQFF. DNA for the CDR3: TGCGCCAGCAGCTTAGAGAGGACGGAGCAGTTCTTC.

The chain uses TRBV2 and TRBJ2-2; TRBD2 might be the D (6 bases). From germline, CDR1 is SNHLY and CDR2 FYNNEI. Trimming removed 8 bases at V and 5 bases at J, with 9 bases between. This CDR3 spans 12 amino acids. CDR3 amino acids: CASSRETGELFF. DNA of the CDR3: TGTGCCAGCTCCCGGGAGACCGGGGAGCTGTTTTTT.

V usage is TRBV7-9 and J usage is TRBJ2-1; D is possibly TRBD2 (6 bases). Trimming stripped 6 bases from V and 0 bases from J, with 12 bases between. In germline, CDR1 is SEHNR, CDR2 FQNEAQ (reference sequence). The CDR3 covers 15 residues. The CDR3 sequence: CASSSLGSSYNEQFF. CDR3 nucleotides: TGTGCCAGCAGTTCCCTCGGGAGCTCCTACAATGAGCAGTTCTTC.

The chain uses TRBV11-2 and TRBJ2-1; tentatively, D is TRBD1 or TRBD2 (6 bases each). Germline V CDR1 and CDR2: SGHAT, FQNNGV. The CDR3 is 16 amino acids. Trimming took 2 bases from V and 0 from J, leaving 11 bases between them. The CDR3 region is CASSLRGDSSYNEQFF. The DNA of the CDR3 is TGTGCCAGCAGCTTAAGGGGGGACTCCTCCTACAATGAGCAGTTCTTC.

DNA for the CDR3: TGTGCCAGCAGTTTATCCCAGATGCGGGAGACCCAGTACTTC. As protein: CASSLSQMRETQYF. The genes are TRBV28 and TRBJ2-5; D remains ambiguous. Germline-derived CDR1 and CDR2 are MDHEN and SYDVKM. With 1 base removed from V and 5 bases from J, the gap between germline ends came to 11 bases. The CDR3 sequence is 14 residues long.

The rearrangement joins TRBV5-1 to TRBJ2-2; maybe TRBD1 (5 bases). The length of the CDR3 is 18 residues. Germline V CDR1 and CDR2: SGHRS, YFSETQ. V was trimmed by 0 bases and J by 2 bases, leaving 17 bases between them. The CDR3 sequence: CASSLGPRQRGNTGELFF. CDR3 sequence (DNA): TGCGCCAGCAGCTTGGGCCCAAGGCAAAGGGGCAACACCGGGGAGCTGTTTTTT.

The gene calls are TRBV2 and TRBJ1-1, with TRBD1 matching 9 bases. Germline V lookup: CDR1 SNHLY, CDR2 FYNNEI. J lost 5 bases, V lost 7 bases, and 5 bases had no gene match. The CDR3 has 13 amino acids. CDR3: CASILGQGTEAFF. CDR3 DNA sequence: TGTGCCAGCATTCTCGGACAGGGGACTGAAGCTTTCTTT.